A single sample gave rise to the 19 T cell receptor beta chains below, sequenced in a study of human T cells and chemical hapten exposure. TCRdb called the RACE reads again in MiXCR, with one record for every CDR3 protein. The top ten hold 2.3% of the sample, which has about 260,000 distinct CDR3 sequences, approximately 8.6% seen once. Time point of the sample: pre-sensitization, week 0. The treatment: therapeutic diphenylcyclopropenone sensitization with weekly scalp DPC. The source material was whole blood, sampled in connection with sensitization to the hapten diphenylcyclopropenone (DPC). These receptors came from a woman aged 40 to 50 with alopecia areata. Some clones in this sample may be carry-over from other donors' samples.

This clonotype appeared a few times. V usage is TRBV20-1 and J usage is TRBJ2-1; D is unclear. This CDR3 is 13 amino acids long. Deletions cut 4 bases from V and 3 bases from J, with 10 bases between. Germline V gives CDR1 DFQATT, CDR2 SNEGSKA (reference sequence). The CDR3 DNA is TGCAGTGCTATACACTTAAACTACAATGAGCAGTTCTTC. Its protein product is CSAIHLNYNEQFF.

This clonotype has a handful of counts. The J gene is TRBJ1-1, the V gene TRBV7-2; perhaps TRBD1 as D (6 bases). V was clipped by 7 bases and J by 4 bases, with 19 bases between them. The CDR3 spans 15 residues. In germline, CDR1 is SGHTA, CDR2 FQGNSA. CDR3 loop: CASTRNRAGGTEAFF. The CDR3 region has the DNA TGTGCCAGCACCCGGAACAGGGCGGGCGGCACTGAAGCTTTCTTT.

V is TRBV7-9 and J is TRBJ1-3; possible D gene TRBD1, 5 bases. This CDR3 comprises 16 residues. V was cut by 4 bases and J by 3 bases, with 16 bases left in between. The germline gives CDR1 SEHNR, CDR2 FQNEAQ (reference sequence). CDR3 residues: CASSSLSGVLGNTIYF. Here the CDR3 DNA reads TGTGCCAGCAGCTCCCTGTCGGGGGTCCTTGGAAACACCATATATTTT.

This clonotype was counted only a few times. This chain uses TRBV29-1 with TRBJ1-1; a weak D match, TRBD1 (6 bases). Germline CDR1 is SQVTM and CDR2 is ANQGSEA. V dropped 6 bases and J dropped 4 bases, with 9 bases sitting between them. The CDR3 runs to 11 residues. CDR3 DNA: TGCAGCGTGGGACACTTCACTGAAGCTTTCTTT. The encoded protein is CSVGHFTEAFF. The full variable domain, in which reference TRBV29-1 and TRBJ1-1 provide the parts outside the CDR3, is SAVISQKPSRDICQRGTSLTIQCQVDSQVTMMFWYRQQPGQSLTLIATANQGSEATYESGFVIDKFPISRPNLTFSTLTVSNMSPEDSSIYLCSVGHFTEAFFGQGTRLTVV.

This clonotype was detected only a few times. This chain connects TRBV5-1 to TRBJ2-2, with unresolved D. Germline-derived CDR1 and CDR2 are SGHRS and YFSETQ. The CDR3 loop spans 16 amino acids. Between the trimmed V and J ends, which lost 4 bases and 0 bases, there was a span of 13 bases. Here the CDR3 reads CASSPTGDSNTGELFF. CDR3 DNA sequence: TGCGCCAGCAGCCCCACCGGAGATTCGAACACCGGGGAGCTGTTTTTT.

This clonotype was recorded a few times. The V and J genes are TRBV5-1 and TRBJ1-4; 7 nucleotides align to TRBD1. The CDR3 is 15 residues long. J lost 8 bases, V lost 2 bases, and 9 bases had no gene match. Per the germline V gene, CDR1 is SGHRS and CDR2 is YFSETQ. The CDR3 DNA sequence: TGCGCCAGCAGCTTTACAGGGGACAGTGGAGAAAAACTGTTTTTT. Translation gives CASSFTGDSGEKLFF. The full variable domain, rest sourced from reference TRBV5-1 and TRBJ1-4, is KAGVTQTPRYLIKTRGQQVTLSCSPISGHRSVSWYQQTPGQGLQFLFEYFSETQRNKGNFPGRFSGRQFSNSRSEMNVSTLELGDSALYLCASSFTGDSGEKLFFGSGTQLSVL.

V usage is TRBV5-5 and J usage is TRBJ2-3; 8 bases fit TRBD1. Germline CDR1 SGHKS, CDR2 YYEKEE (reference sequence). The CDR3 runs to 14 residues. V was clipped by 3 bases and J by 4 bases; unmatched bases: 4. CDR3 coding DNA: TGTGCCAGCAGCTGGGGACAGGACCCAGATACGCAGTATTTT. The encoded protein is CASSWGQDPDTQYF.

The chain combines TRBV6-5 with TRBJ1-2; D not resolved. Per the germline V gene, CDR1 is MNHEY and CDR2 is SVGAGI. The ends were cut back, 8 bases at V and 5 bases at J, with 12 bases in the middle. This CDR3 region has 12 residues. CDR3 amino acids: CASSRRGYGYTF. The CDR3 region has the DNA TGTGCCAGCTCCCGTCGCGGTTATGGCTACACCTTC.

The CDR3 DNA follows: TGTGCCAGCAGTTATGTGGTGAACACTGAAGCTTTCTTT. Translated, it gives CASSYVVNTEAFF. The chain recombines TRBV6-6 with TRBJ1-1; no clear D gene. Between the trimmed V and J ends, which lost 3 bases and 0 bases, there was a span of 5 bases. The CDR3 runs 13 residues. CDR1 MNHNY and CDR2 SVGAGI come from the germline V gene (reference sequence).

CDR3 coding DNA: TGTGCCAGCAGCTCATCTCGGGAGGGGGCAAATGAGCAGTTCTTC. Protein: CASSSSREGANEQFF. The chain uses TRBV7-2 and TRBJ2-1; D perhaps matches TRBD2 (8 bases). The CDR3 is made up of 15 amino acids. From germline, CDR1 is SGHTA and CDR2 FQGNSA. The V end lost 4 bases, the J end lost 7 bases, and 17 bases lay between the germline ends.

The table lists this clonotype with a few counts. This sequence joins TRBV7-2 and TRBJ2-3; maybe TRBD2 (5 bases). Trimming stripped 6 bases from V and 4 bases from J, with 17 bases between. This CDR3 contains 15 residues. Germline CDR1 is SGHTA and CDR2 is FQGNSA. CDR3 coding DNA: TGTGCCAGCAGTAAAGCGGAGTGGGAGCCAGATACGCAGTATTTT. Residues: CASSKAEWEPDTQYF.

This clonotype was counted a few times. The rearrangement links TRBV4-3 to TRBJ2-7; D might be TRBD1 or TRBD2, each matching 6 bases. The CDR3 extends over 15 amino acids. Trimming removed 1 base from V and 0 bases from J, with 10 bases in between. Germline CDR1 LGHNA, CDR2 YSLEER. CDR3 in DNA: TGCGCCAGCAGCCAAGGAGGAGGGGGCTCCTACGAGCAGTACTTC. Translation gives CASSQGGGGSYEQYF.

This chain connects TRBV5-1 to TRBJ1-1; D is unclear. This CDR3 comprises 13 residues. CDR1 SGHRS and CDR2 YFSETQ come from the germline V gene. Trimming removed 5 bases at V and 1 base at J, with 9 bases between. CDR3 in DNA: TGCGCCAGCAGGACTCAAGGGAACACTGAAGCTTTCTTT. It specifies CASRTQGNTEAFF.

This clonotype was seen a few times. This chain joins TRBV30 and TRBJ1-1; D perhaps matches TRBD1 (6 bases). CDR1 is GTSNPN and CDR2 is SVGIG in the germline V gene (reference sequence). The CDR3 runs 18 residues. Trimming removed 2 bases at V and 4 bases at J, with 26 bases between. The CDR3 sequence is CAWSTRSGGRKDGTEAFF. The CDR3 nucleotides are TGTGCCTGGAGTACCCGGAGTGGGGGGCGGAAGGATGGCACTGAAGCTTTCTTT.

This chain connects TRBV7-9 to TRBJ2-6; TRBD1 matches at 7 bases. V lost 5 bases to trimming and J lost 1 base; unmatched junction nucleotides: 8. This CDR3 is 17 amino acids long. CDR1 and CDR2 (germline): SEHNR, FQNEAQ (reference sequence). The CDR3 here is CASSQGQRESGANVLTF. In DNA form, the CDR3 reads TGTGCCAGCAGCCAGGGACAGAGGGAGTCTGGGGCCAACGTCCTGACTTTC.

This clonotype came up many times. The chain combines TRBV13 with TRBJ2-7, with TRBD1 as a possible D gene (5 bases). This CDR3 is built from 13 residues. Per the germline V gene, CDR1 is PRHDT and CDR2 is FYEKMQ (reference sequence). V was shortened by 5 bases and J by 2 bases, with 10 bases between the two germline ends. In DNA form, the CDR3 reads TGTGCCAGCAGCCTGCAGACAGCCTACGAGCAGTACTTC. It codes for CASSLQTAYEQYF.

This clonotype appeared a few times. The CDR3 sequence: CAWNQGVSNQPQHF. The CDR3 bases are TGTGCCTGGAACCAGGGGGTAAGCAATCAGCCCCAGCATTTT. This chain joins TRBV30 and TRBJ1-5; 7 bases line up with TRBD1. With V trimmed by 4 bases and J by 1 base, 4 bases remained unmatched. The CDR3 contains 14 residues. Germline assignment: CDR1 GTSNPN and CDR2 SVGIG (reference sequence).

The chain employs TRBV10-3 and TRBJ2-2; perhaps TRBD2 as D (6 bases). The CDR3 sequence is 16 residues long. V was cut by 6 bases and J by 2 bases, with 16 bases left in between. Germline CDR1 reads ENHRY; CDR2 reads SYGVKD. In DNA form, the CDR3 reads TGTGCCATCAGAACTAGCAACGGAGTCAACACCGGGGAGCTGTTTTTT. Protein product: CAIRTSNGVNTGELFF.

This sequence joins TRBV7-2 and TRBJ1-5; D is ambiguous. This CDR3 spans 15 amino acids. The germline V gene encodes CDR1 SGHTA and CDR2 FQGNSA. V lost 2 bases and J 7 bases, leaving 15 bases between the germline ends. CDR3 DNA: TGTGCCAGCAGCTTAAATACGGGTTCGGAGCAGCCCCAGCATTTT. Its translation: CASSLNTGSEQPQHF.